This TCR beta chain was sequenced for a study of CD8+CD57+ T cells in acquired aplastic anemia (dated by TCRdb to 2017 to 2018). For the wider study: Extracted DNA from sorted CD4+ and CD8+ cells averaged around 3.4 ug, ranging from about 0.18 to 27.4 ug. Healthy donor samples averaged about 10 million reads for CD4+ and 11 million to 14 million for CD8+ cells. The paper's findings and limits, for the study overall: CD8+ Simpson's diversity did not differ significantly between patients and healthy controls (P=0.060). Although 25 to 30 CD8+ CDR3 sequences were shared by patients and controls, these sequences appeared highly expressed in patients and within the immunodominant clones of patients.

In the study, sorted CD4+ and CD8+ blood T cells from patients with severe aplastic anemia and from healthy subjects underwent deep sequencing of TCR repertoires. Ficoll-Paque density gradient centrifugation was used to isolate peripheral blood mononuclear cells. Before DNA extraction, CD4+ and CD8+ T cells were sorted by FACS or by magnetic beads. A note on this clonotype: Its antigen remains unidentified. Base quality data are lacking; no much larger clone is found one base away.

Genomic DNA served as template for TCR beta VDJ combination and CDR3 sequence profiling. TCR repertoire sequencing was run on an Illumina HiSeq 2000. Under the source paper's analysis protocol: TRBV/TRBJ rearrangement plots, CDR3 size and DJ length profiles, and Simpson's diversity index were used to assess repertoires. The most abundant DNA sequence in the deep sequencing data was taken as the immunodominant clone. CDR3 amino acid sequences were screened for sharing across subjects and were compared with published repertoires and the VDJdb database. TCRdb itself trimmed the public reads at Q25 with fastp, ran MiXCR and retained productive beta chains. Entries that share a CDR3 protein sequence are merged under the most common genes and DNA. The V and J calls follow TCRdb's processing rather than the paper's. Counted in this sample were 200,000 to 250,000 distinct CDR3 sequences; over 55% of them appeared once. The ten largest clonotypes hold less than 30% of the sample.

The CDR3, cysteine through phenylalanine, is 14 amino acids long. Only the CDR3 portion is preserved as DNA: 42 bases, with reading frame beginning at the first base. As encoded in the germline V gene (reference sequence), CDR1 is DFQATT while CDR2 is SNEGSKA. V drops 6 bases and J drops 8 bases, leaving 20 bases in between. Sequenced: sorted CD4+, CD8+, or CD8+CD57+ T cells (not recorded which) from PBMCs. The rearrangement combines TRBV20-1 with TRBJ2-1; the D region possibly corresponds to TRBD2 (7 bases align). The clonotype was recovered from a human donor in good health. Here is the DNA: TGCAGTGCGATTAGCGGGCAAACAGGGTATGAGCAGTTCTTC. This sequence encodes CSAISGQTGYEQFF.